These T cell receptor beta chains were read from a single sample in a study of neoadjuvant nivolumab and ipilimumab in lung cancer. The method was immunoSEQ multiplex PCR; TCRdb's version includes in-frame clones alone and lacks a portion of them. The sample includes tens of thousands of clones, 75% to 85% of them seen just once. The specimen was tumor tissue, collected after neoadjuvant nivolumab, alone or with ipilimumab, at or shortly before surgery. All receptors come from an adult with non-small cell lung cancer. CDR3s include the opening cysteine and the closing phenylalanine or tryptophan. Each record gives: D gene, clone size, V gene, J gene, CDR3 protein, CDR3 DNA. D genes are given only for firm matches. Clone size appears in some rows only: once, few, many, or a class for an expanded clone.

d_call: TRBD2
clone_size: once
v_call: TRBV5-1
j_call: TRBJ2-1
cdr3_aa: CASSWTSGRRNEQFF
cdr3_nt: TGCGCCAGCAGCTGGACTAGCGGGAGGCGCAATGAGCAGTTCTTC

d_call: TRBD1
clone_size: -
v_call: TRBV6-5
j_call: TRBJ2-5
cdr3_aa: CASTYLTGGSSETQYF
cdr3_nt: TGTGCCAGCACTTACCTGACAGGGGGCAGTTCAGAGACCCAGTACTTC

d_call: -
clone_size: -
v_call: TRBV6-5
j_call: TRBJ2-1
cdr3_aa: CASSPWINNEQFF
cdr3_nt: TGTGCCAGCAGCCCCTGGATAAACAATGAGCAGTTCTTC

d_call: TRBD1
clone_size: -
v_call: TRBV5-5
j_call: TRBJ2-5
cdr3_aa: CASSSGQARGETQYF
cdr3_nt: TGTGCCAGCAGCTCCGGACAAGCCAGGGGGGAGACCCAGTACTTC

d_call: -
clone_size: -
v_call: TRBV19
j_call: TRBJ2-2
cdr3_aa: CASSQTGGELFF
cdr3_nt: TGTGCCAGTAGTCAGACCGGCGGGGAGCTGTTTTTT

d_call: -
clone_size: -
v_call: TRBV10-2
j_call: TRBJ2-7
cdr3_aa: CASSEGQAYYEQYF
cdr3_nt: TGCGCCAGCAGTGAGGGGCAGGCCTACTACGAGCAGTACTTC

d_call: -
clone_size: -
v_call: TRBV11-3
j_call: TRBJ2-5
cdr3_aa: CASSQGLETQYF
cdr3_nt: TGTGCCAGCAGTCAGGGTCTAGAGACCCAGTACTTC

d_call: -
clone_size: -
v_call: TRBV9
j_call: TRBJ1-2
cdr3_aa: CASSASANYGYTF
cdr3_nt: TGTGCCAGCAGCGCATCGGCTAACTATGGCTACACCTTC

d_call: -
clone_size: once
v_call: TRBV7-9
j_call: TRBJ2-2
cdr3_aa: CASSLDVIGELFF
cdr3_nt: TGTGCCAGCAGCTTAGACGTAATCGGGGAGCTGTTTTTT

d_call: -
clone_size: -
v_call: TRBV30
j_call: TRBJ1-5
cdr3_aa: CAWSDLGNQPQHF
cdr3_nt: TGTGCCTGGAGTGATCTAGGTAATCAGCCCCAGCATTTT

d_call: -
clone_size: -
v_call: TRBV5-5
j_call: TRBJ2-5
cdr3_aa: CASSGWWVETQYF
cdr3_nt: TGTGCCAGCAGCGGTTGGTGGGTGGAGACCCAGTACTTC

d_call: TRBD1
clone_size: -
v_call: TRBV25-1
j_call: TRBJ1-1
cdr3_aa: CASSEYKPGTENTEAFF
cdr3_nt: TGTGCCAGCAGTGAATATAAACCCGGGACAGAGAACACTGAAGCTTTCTTT

d_call: -
clone_size: -
v_call: TRBV27
j_call: TRBJ2-5
cdr3_aa: CASSLQGGSRRLETQYF
cdr3_nt: TGTGCCAGCAGTTTACAAGGCGGATCCAGAAGGCTAGAGACCCAGTACTTC

d_call: -
clone_size: few
v_call: TRBV7-6
j_call: TRBJ2-1
cdr3_aa: CASSLVVGPGNEQFF
cdr3_nt: TGTGCCAGCAGCTTAGTGGTCGGGCCTGGGAATGAGCAGTTCTTC

d_call: -
clone_size: once
v_call: TRBV18
j_call: TRBJ1-1
cdr3_aa: CASSPEWGANTEAFF
cdr3_nt: TGTGCCAGCTCACCAGAATGGGGGGCGAACACTGAAGCTTTCTTT

d_call: -
clone_size: few
v_call: TRBV2
j_call: TRBJ2-7
cdr3_aa: CASSFNRYEQYF
cdr3_nt: TGTGCCAGCAGTTTTAACCGTTACGAGCAGTACTTC

d_call: TRBD1
clone_size: -
v_call: TRBV15
j_call: TRBJ1-5
cdr3_aa: CATSREGTGHQPQHF
cdr3_nt: TGTGCCACCAGCAGAGAGGGGACAGGACATCAGCCCCAGCATTTT

d_call: -
clone_size: few
v_call: TRBV25-1
j_call: TRBJ2-7
cdr3_aa: CASSDLIIDSYEQYF
cdr3_nt: TGTGCCAGCAGTGACCTCATTATAGACTCCTACGAGCAGTACTTC

d_call: -
clone_size: -
v_call: TRBV27
j_call: TRBJ2-1
cdr3_aa: CASSFDSSYNEQFF
cdr3_nt: TGTGCCAGCAGTTTTGATTCCTCCTACAATGAGCAGTTCTTC

d_call: -
clone_size: -
v_call: TRBV18
j_call: TRBJ2-3
cdr3_aa: CASSPGTQLQDTQYF
cdr3_nt: TGTGCCAGCTCACCAGGGACGCAGCTACAAGATACGCAGTATTTT

d_call: -
clone_size: -
v_call: TRBV5-1
j_call: TRBJ2-2
cdr3_aa: CASSLGTLRVTGELFF
cdr3_nt: TGCGCCAGCAGCCTTGGTACCCTCCGAGTCACCGGGGAGCTGTTTTTT

d_call: -
clone_size: few
v_call: TRBV10-3
j_call: TRBJ2-1
cdr3_aa: CAISDSYNEQFF
cdr3_nt: TGTGCCATCAGTGACAGTTACAATGAGCAGTTCTTC

d_call: -
clone_size: -
v_call: TRBV5-1
j_call: TRBJ2-3
cdr3_aa: CASSMYAEDTQYF
cdr3_nt: TGCGCCAGCAGCATGTACGCCGAAGATACGCAGTATTTT

d_call: -
clone_size: once
v_call: TRBV11-2
j_call: TRBJ2-7
cdr3_aa: CASSLAWDYEQYF
cdr3_nt: TGTGCCAGCAGCTTAGCGTGGGACTACGAGCAGTACTTC

d_call: -
clone_size: -
v_call: TRBV30
j_call: TRBJ1-1
cdr3_aa: CAWRGGQEGSEAFF
cdr3_nt: TGTGCCTGGAGAGGAGGGCAGGAAGGGAGTGAAGCTTTCTTT

d_call: -
clone_size: -
v_call: TRBV6-1
j_call: TRBJ1-1
cdr3_aa: CASSKTEMNTEAFF
cdr3_nt: TGTGCCAGCAGTAAGACAGAAATGAACACTGAAGCTTTCTTT

d_call: TRBD1
clone_size: -
v_call: TRBV30
j_call: TRBJ2-5
cdr3_aa: CAWSPGTGSEETQYF
cdr3_nt: TGTGCCTGGAGCCCCGGGACAGGGAGTGAAGAGACCCAGTACTTC

d_call: -
clone_size: once
v_call: TRBV5-1
j_call: TRBJ1-1
cdr3_aa: CASSLETGARAFF
cdr3_nt: TGCGCCAGCAGCTTGGAAACGGGGGCGCGGGCTTTCTTT

d_call: TRBD1
clone_size: medium-sized
v_call: TRBV2
j_call: TRBJ1-5
cdr3_aa: CASSAGGTGLRNQPQHF
cdr3_nt: TGTGCCAGCAGTGCGGGCGGGACAGGCCTCCGCAATCAGCCCCAGCATTTT

d_call: -
clone_size: once
v_call: TRBV4-2
j_call: TRBJ2-1
cdr3_aa: CASSQDGRAMGNEQFF
cdr3_nt: TGTGCCAGCAGCCAAGATGGAAGAGCCATGGGCAATGAGCAGTTCTTC

d_call: -
clone_size: once
v_call: TRBV7-2
j_call: TRBJ1-5
cdr3_aa: CASSPRIGHNQPQHF
cdr3_nt: TGTGCCAGCAGCCCACGGATAGGCCACAATCAGCCCCAGCATTTT

d_call: TRBD1
clone_size: medium-sized
v_call: TRBV28
j_call: TRBJ1-2
cdr3_aa: CASSSGDRGAYGYTF
cdr3_nt: TGTGCCAGCAGCTCTGGGGACAGGGGAGCCTATGGCTACACCTTC

d_call: -
clone_size: once
v_call: TRBV6-5
j_call: TRBJ1-1
cdr3_aa: CASCRGNTEAFF
cdr3_nt: TGTGCCAGCTGCAGGGGGAACACTGAAGCTTTCTTT

d_call: -
clone_size: -
v_call: TRBV2
j_call: TRBJ2-1
cdr3_aa: CASSEEGVWINEQFF
cdr3_nt: TGTGCCAGCAGTGAAGAGGGAGTTTGGATCAATGAGCAGTTCTTC

d_call: -
clone_size: -
v_call: TRBV29-1
j_call: TRBJ1-1
cdr3_aa: CSVAANMNTEAFF
cdr3_nt: TGCAGCGTTGCCGCAAATATGAACACTGAAGCTTTCTTT

d_call: TRBD2
clone_size: -
v_call: TRBV25-1
j_call: TRBJ2-1
cdr3_aa: CASSQAGDSYNEQFF
cdr3_nt: TGTGCCAGCAGTCAAGCGGGAGATAGCTACAATGAGCAGTTCTTC

d_call: TRBD2
clone_size: -
v_call: TRBV20-1
j_call: TRBJ2-5
cdr3_aa: CSANEREAQYF
cdr3_nt: TGCAGTGCTAACGAGCGGGAGGCCCAGTACTTC

d_call: -
clone_size: -
v_call: TRBV25-1
j_call: TRBJ2-2
cdr3_aa: CASRETRNTGELFF
cdr3_nt: TGTGCCAGCAGGGAGACCAGAAACACCGGGGAGCTGTTTTTT

d_call: -
clone_size: -
v_call: TRBV5-1
j_call: TRBJ1-2
cdr3_aa: CASSSQQGIYGYTF
cdr3_nt: TGCGCCAGCAGCTCGCAACAGGGTATCTATGGCTACACCTTC

d_call: -
clone_size: -
v_call: TRBV6-5
j_call: TRBJ2-1
cdr3_aa: CASSYSRGYEQFF
cdr3_nt: TGTGCCAGCAGTTACTCGAGAGGCTATGAGCAGTTCTTC

d_call: -
clone_size: few
v_call: TRBV4-1
j_call: TRBJ2-7
cdr3_aa: CASSQEPLYEQYF
cdr3_nt: TGCGCCAGCAGCCAAGAGCCCCTCTACGAGCAGTACTTC

d_call: TRBD2
clone_size: -
v_call: TRBV5-5
j_call: TRBJ2-1
cdr3_aa: CASTRASGYNEQFF
cdr3_nt: TGTGCCAGCACTCGGGCTAGCGGATATAATGAGCAGTTCTTC

d_call: -
clone_size: few
v_call: TRBV10-3
j_call: TRBJ1-2
cdr3_aa: CAISESKVGGYTF
cdr3_nt: TGTGCCATCAGTGAGTCGAAGGTGGGTGGCTACACCTTC

d_call: TRBD2
clone_size: -
v_call: TRBV9
j_call: TRBJ2-5
cdr3_aa: CASSVNSGRGETQYF
cdr3_nt: TGTGCCAGCAGCGTAAATAGCGGGAGAGGAGAGACCCAGTACTTC

d_call: -
clone_size: -
v_call: TRBV7-8
j_call: TRBJ2-3
cdr3_aa: CASSLAPPKLRGGDTQYF
cdr3_nt: TGTGCCAGCAGCTTAGCCCCTCCAAAGCTCCGGGGTGGAGATACGCAGTATTTT

d_call: -
clone_size: -
v_call: TRBV5-1
j_call: TRBJ2-1
cdr3_aa: CASSRGTASNEQFF
cdr3_nt: TGCGCCAGCAGCCGTGGGACGGCGTCCAATGAGCAGTTCTTC

d_call: -
clone_size: -
v_call: TRBV18
j_call: TRBJ1-1
cdr3_aa: CASSLQLGQVNTEAFF
cdr3_nt: TGTGCCAGCTCACTCCAATTAGGACAAGTGAACACTGAAGCTTTCTTT

d_call: -
clone_size: -
v_call: TRBV6-1
j_call: TRBJ2-1
cdr3_aa: CASVLDSSYNEQFF
cdr3_nt: TGTGCCAGCGTCCTGGACAGCTCCTACAATGAGCAGTTCTTC

d_call: -
clone_size: -
v_call: TRBV18
j_call: TRBJ2-3
cdr3_aa: CASSPRDGFTDTQYF
cdr3_nt: TGTGCCAGCTCACCAAGGGACGGATTCACAGATACGCAGTATTTT

d_call: -
clone_size: -
v_call: TRBV6-5
j_call: TRBJ1-1
cdr3_aa: CASSGPGEAFF
cdr3_nt: TGTGCCAGCAGTGGGCCTGGGGAAGCTTTCTTT

d_call: -
clone_size: -
v_call: TRBV19
j_call: TRBJ2-5
cdr3_aa: CASSGGPGGTQYF
cdr3_nt: TGTGCCAGTAGTGGGGGACCTGGCGGAACCCAGTACTTC

d_call: -
clone_size: -
v_call: TRBV5-1
j_call: TRBJ2-7
cdr3_aa: CASSFSSSSYEQYF
cdr3_nt: TGCGCCAGCAGCTTCTCTAGTTCCTCCTACGAGCAGTACTTC

d_call: TRBD2
clone_size: -
v_call: TRBV11-2
j_call: TRBJ2-5
cdr3_aa: CASSRTGTSHEETQYF
cdr3_nt: TGTGCCAGCAGCCGTACCGGGACTAGTCACGAGGAGACCCAGTACTTC